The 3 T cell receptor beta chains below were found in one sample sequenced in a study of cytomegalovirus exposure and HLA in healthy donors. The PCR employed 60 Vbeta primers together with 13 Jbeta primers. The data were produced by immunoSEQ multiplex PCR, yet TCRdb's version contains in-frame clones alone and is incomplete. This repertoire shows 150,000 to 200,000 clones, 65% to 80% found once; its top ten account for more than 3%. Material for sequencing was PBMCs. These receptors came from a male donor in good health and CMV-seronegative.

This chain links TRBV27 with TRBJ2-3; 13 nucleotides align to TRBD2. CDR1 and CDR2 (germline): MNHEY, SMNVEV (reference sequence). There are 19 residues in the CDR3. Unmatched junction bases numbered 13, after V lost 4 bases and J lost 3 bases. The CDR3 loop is CASSSLTGLAGEHTDTQYF. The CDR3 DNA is TGTGCCAGCAGTTCACTTACCGGACTAGCGGGAGAACATACAGATACGCAGTATTTT.

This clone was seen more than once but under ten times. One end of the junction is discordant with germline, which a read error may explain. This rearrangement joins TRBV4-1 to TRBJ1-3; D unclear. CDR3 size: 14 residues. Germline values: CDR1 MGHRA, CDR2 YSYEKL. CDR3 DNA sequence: TGTGCCAGCGGACGGGGTTTCTCTGGAAACACCATATATTTT. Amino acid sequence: CASGRGFSGNTIYF.

Written as DNA, the CDR3 is TGCGCCAGCAGCGCCGCGGCTCCGGAGACCCAGTACTTC. Residues: CASSAAAPETQYF. The rearrangement uses TRBV5-1 and TRBJ2-5; D is undetermined. The V and J ends lost 4 bases and 5 bases respectively, with 12 bases between them. The CDR3 is 13 residues long. Germline V gene lookup returns CDR1 SGHRS and CDR2 YFSETQ.